The rows below give T cell receptor beta chains drawn from one sample of a study of blood T cell repertoires in COVID-19. The protocol was immunoSEQ multiplex PCR, while the TCRdb copy is restricted to in-frame clones and leaves out a portion. The sample holds 200,000 to 300,000 clones, around 86% seen once. Sample: PBMCs or T cells enriched from blood (not recorded which). These TCRs come from a woman under 30 who had recovered from COVID-19. The CDR3 runs from the conserved cysteine through the conserved F or W. A D gene is named only where the DNA matches it firmly. Rows give clone size only sometimes, using once, few, many, or a class for an expanded clone.

D	size	J	V	DNA	CDR3
.	few	TRBJ1-1	TRBV6-5	TGTGCCAGCAGTTACGGCCATAACACTGAAGCTTTCTTT	CASSYGHNTEAFF
.	.	TRBJ2-2	TRBV5-6	TGTGCCAGCAGCTTGATGTTCGGGGTTGCATACGCGAACACCGGGGAGCTGTTTTTT	CASSLMFGVAYANTGELFF
.	.	TRBJ2-7	TRBV29-1	TGCAGCGTTGTTTCGGGTGGCAACGAGCAGTACTTC	CSVVSGGNEQYF
.	once	TRBJ1-6	TRBV7-9	TGTGCCAGCAGCTTAGATTCGCCCGAGGCTAATTCACCCCTCCACTTT	CASSLDSPEANSPLHF
.	.	TRBJ1-2	TRBV7-2	TGTGCCAGCAGCCGCCCCGAGGGCCTGGGAGGCTACACCTTC	CASSRPEGLGGYTF
.	.	TRBJ1-3	TRBV12-5	TGTGCTAGTGGTTTGGACCTTGAGGCGCGGATCACTGGAAACACCATATATTTT	CASGLDLEARITGNTIYF
TRBD1	.	TRBJ2-3	TRBV24-1	TGTGCCACCAGTGATTCCGGGACAGGCACAGATACGCAGTATTTT	CATSDSGTGTDTQYF
TRBD1	.	TRBJ2-1	TRBV6-5	TGTGCCAGCTCGGGACAGGGGCCACCTAACAATGAGCAGTTCTTC	CASSGQGPPNNEQFF
.	.	TRBJ2-1	TRBV11-3	TGTGCCAGCAGCTTAGCCGGTTTTTACAGGCAGCAATTTTCCGATGAGCAGTTCTTC	CASSLAGFYRQQFSDEQFF
.	.	TRBJ2-7	TRBV7-9	TGTGCCAGCAGCTTAGTGGGGGGAAACGAGCAGTACTTC	CASSLVGGNEQYF
TRBD2	.	TRBJ2-1	TRBV27	TGTGCCACCAGAGATTGGACTAGTCCTTACAATGAGCAGTTCTTC	CATRDWTSPYNEQFF
.	.	TRBJ2-1	TRBV11-2	TGTGCCAGCAGCGGACGACTAAGCTCCTACAATGAGCAGTTCTTC	CASSGRLSSYNEQFF
.	.	TRBJ2-1	TRBV19	TGTGCCAGTAGGACAGGACCTCCCCGGGAGCAGTTCTTC	CASRTGPPREQFF
TRBD1	.	TRBJ1-2	TRBV7-6	TGTGCCAGCAGCTTCTATCCCGGGACAGGGGGATTAAACTATGGCTACACCTTC	CASSFYPGTGGLNYGYTF
.	.	TRBJ1-1	TRBV30	TGTGCCTGGGCAGGGAACTGGAACACTGAAGCTTTCTTT	CAWAGNWNTEAFF
TRBD1	once	TRBJ2-2	TRBV11-3	TGTGCCAGCAGCTCGCCGGGACAGGGGCCGATCGCCGGGGAGCTGTTTTTT	CASSSPGQGPIAGELFF
.	.	TRBJ1-4	TRBV2	TGTGCCAGCAGCCCCAACGGGGTTCCTAATGAAAAACTGTTTTTT	CASSPNGVPNEKLFF